Below are 16 T cell receptor beta chains sequenced from a single sample in a study of T cell changes during pregnancy in multiple sclerosis. Sequencing was performed with immunoSEQ multiplex PCR; in TCRdb, only in-frame clones are kept and a portion is missing. The table lists about 41,000 clones, 90% to 95% of them singletons, with 7% in the top ten. The material was CD8+ T cells from peripheral blood mononuclear cells, obtained in the third trimester of pregnancy. The origin of the receptors is a female donor with multiple sclerosis, enrolled in a pregnancy study.

V gene TRBV7-9 combines with J gene TRBJ2-7, with 7 bases fitting TRBD1. The CDR3 has 12 residues. The V gene end was trimmed by 5 bases and the J gene end by 5 bases; junction bases not matched to a gene: 3. Germline lookup yields CDR1 SEHNR and CDR2 FQNEAQ (reference sequence). CDR3 coding DNA: TGTGCCAGCAGCGGGGACAGAGACGAGCAGTACTTC. Protein: CASSGDRDEQYF.

This clone was counted ten times or more. The genes are TRBV6-6 and TRBJ1-6, with D unclear. Germline V gives CDR1 MNHNY, CDR2 SVGAGI (reference sequence). The germline V and J ends were trimmed by 6 bases and 8 bases, with 14 bases remaining between them. The length of the CDR3 is 14 residues. CDR3 sequence reads: CASRAHSWDSPLHF. The CDR3 coding sequence is TGTGCCAGCAGGGCACACAGTTGGGATTCACCCCTCCACTTT.

The genes are TRBV6-1 and TRBJ2-1; TRBD2 matches 11 bases. This CDR3 has 15 residues. Per the germline V gene, CDR1 is MNHNS and CDR2 is SASEGT. The V segment lost 5 bases and the J segment 8 bases; nucleotides outside the gene matches: 8. The CDR3 loop is CASSNGLAGFYEQFF. The CDR3 DNA reads as TGTGCCAGCAGTAACGGACTAGCGGGTTTCTATGAGCAGTTCTTC.

CDR3 DNA sequence: TGCACCACCCGCCGGCGGGGGAGGGCGAGGGAGACCCAGTACTTC. Translating it yields CTTRRRGRARETQYF. J is TRBJ2-5 and V is TRBV1; the table's D call, TRBD2, has no DNA check behind it. TRBV1 is shown as a pseudogene. The CDR3 contains 15 residues.

The V gene is TRBV9, the J gene TRBJ2-2; TRBD2 is a possible D gene (5 bases). Germline CDR1 is SGDLS and CDR2 is YYNGEE. The CDR3 totals 16 residues. With 0 bases removed from V and 4 bases from J, the gap between germline ends came to 13 bases. CDR3 sequence reads: CASSVGLGSGTGELFF. The CDR3 DNA is TGTGCCAGCAGCGTAGGGTTAGGGAGCGGCACCGGGGAGCTGTTTTTT.

The CDR3 sequence: CASSLGTSEVGELFF. Here the CDR3 DNA reads TGTGCCAGCAGCTTAGGGACTAGCGAGGTCGGGGAGCTGTTTTTT. The chain combines TRBV7-6 with TRBJ2-2; TRBD2 matches at 9 bases. Germline V lookup: CDR1 SGHVS, CDR2 FNYEAQ. The J segment lost 7 bases and the V segment lost 1 base, leaving 4 bases of the junction unmatched. The CDR3 sequence is 15 residues long.

This CDR3 reads CASSSNRVGYTF. Here the CDR3 DNA reads TGTGCCAGCAGTTCAAACAGGGTGGGCTACACCTTC. The chain joins TRBV6-6 to TRBJ1-2; maybe TRBD1 (6 bases). V lost 4 bases, J lost 8 bases, and 11 bases lay in between. CDR3 length: 12 amino acids. Germline V lookup: CDR1 MNHNY, CDR2 SVGAGI (reference sequence).

This clone came up once. The chain employs TRBV4-2 and TRBJ2-2; 11 nucleotides align to TRBD2. CDR3 length: 16 residues. J lost 6 bases, V lost 1 base, and 4 bases had no gene match. Germline loops: CDR1 LGHNA, CDR2 YNFKEQ. As DNA, the CDR3 is TGTGCCAGCAGCCAAGCAACTAGCGGGAGTTCCGGGGAGCTGTTTTTT. It yields the protein CASSQATSGSSGELFF.

This chain connects TRBV7-9 to TRBJ2-1, with 12 bases aligning to TRBD2. The CDR3 totals 18 residues. Germline CDR1 is SEHNR and CDR2 is FQNEAQ (reference sequence). V lost 5 bases and J lost 4; bases outside the gene matches: 12. In DNA, the CDR3 is TGTGCCAGCAGCCCCCTCGGCCTAGCGGGAGGGGCGTACAATGAGCAGTTCTTC. Its protein is CASSPLGLAGGAYNEQFF.

The rearrangement links TRBV6-6 to TRBJ1-5; D is unclear. Germline V gives CDR1 MNHNY, CDR2 SVGAGI (reference sequence). This CDR3 comprises 14 residues. Trimming removed 2 bases at V and 0 bases at J, with 5 bases between. CDR3 sequence: CASSYPGSNQPQHF. CDR3 coding DNA: TGTGCCAGCAGTTACCCGGGTAGCAATCAGCCCCAGCATTTT.

The gene calls are TRBV6-1 and TRBJ2-7; D possibly corresponds to TRBD2 (5 bases). This CDR3 is 11 amino acids long. Trimming removed 6 bases from V and 5 bases from J, with 8 bases in between. The V gene's germline CDR1 is MNHNS and CDR2 SASEGT. The CDR3: CASRLDHEQYF. The CDR3 bases are TGTGCCAGCAGACTAGACCACGAGCAGTACTTC.

The J gene is TRBJ2-3, the V gene TRBV5-5; a weak D match, TRBD2 (6 bases). The CDR3 has 15 amino acids. Trimming took off 0 bases at V and 4 bases at J, with 12 bases between the two ends. CDR1 and CDR2 (germline): SGHKS, YYEKEE (reference sequence). As DNA, the CDR3 is TGTGCCAGCAGCTTGGCACTAGCAGTTGCAGATACGCAGTATTTT. This translates into CASSLALAVADTQYF.

The chain employs TRBV28 and TRBJ1-1; a possible D gene is TRBD1 (5 bases). The V and J ends lost 8 bases and 5 bases respectively, with 15 bases between them. CDR1 is MDHEN and CDR2 is SYDVKM in the germline V gene. The length of the CDR3 is 13 residues. The CDR3 loop reads CASGLGEGTEAFF. CDR3 DNA sequence: TGTGCCAGCGGATTAGGGGAGGGTACTGAAGCTTTCTTT.

The rearrangement joins TRBV6-1 to TRBJ2-5; TRBD2 matches 9 bases. Germline-derived CDR1 and CDR2 are MNHNS and SASEGT. The V segment lost 1 base and the J segment 5 bases; nucleotides outside the gene matches: 5. CDR3 length: 15 amino acids. The CDR3 DNA is TGTGCCAGCAGTGAAGTCGCGGGAGGGCCGGAGACCCAGTACTTC. It specifies CASSEVAGGPETQYF.

V usage is TRBV9 and J usage is TRBJ2-5, with 8 bases matching TRBD2. CDR3 length: 14 amino acids. Trimming at V came to 0 bases and at J to 4 bases, leaving 2 bases not matched to a gene. Germline assignment: CDR1 SGDLS and CDR2 YYNGEE. DNA for the CDR3: TGTGCCAGCAGCGTAGAAGGACTAGCAGAGACCCAGTACTTC. It specifies CASSVEGLAETQYF.

The rearrangement links TRBV7-2 to TRBJ1-1, with a possible D match to TRBD1 (5 bases). Trimming removed 7 bases at V and 3 bases at J, with 12 bases between. The V gene's germline CDR1 is SGHTA and CDR2 FQGNSA. The CDR3 totals 13 residues. The CDR3 is CASTPWGDTEAFF. The CDR3 nucleotides are TGTGCCAGCACCCCATGGGGGGACACTGAAGCTTTCTTT.